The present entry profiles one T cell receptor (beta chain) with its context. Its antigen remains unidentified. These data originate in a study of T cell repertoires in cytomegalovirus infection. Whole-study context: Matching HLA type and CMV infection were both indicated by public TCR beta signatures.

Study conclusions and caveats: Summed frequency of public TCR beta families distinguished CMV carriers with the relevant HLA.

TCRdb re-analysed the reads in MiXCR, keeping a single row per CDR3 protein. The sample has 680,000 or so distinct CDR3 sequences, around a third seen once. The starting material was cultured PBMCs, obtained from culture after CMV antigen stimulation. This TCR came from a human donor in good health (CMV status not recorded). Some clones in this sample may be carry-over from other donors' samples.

CDR3 sequence (DNA): TGTGCCAGCAGCTTAGGTTCCGGCATGGGAAACATTCAGTACTTC. This translates into CASSLGSGMGNIQYF. The chain uses TRBV7-2 and TRBJ2-4; the D is unclear. Looked up from germline, CDR1 is SGHTA and CDR2 is FQGNSA. This CDR3 has 15 residues. Trimming pared 1 base from V and 6 bases from J, leaving 13 bases between.